This TCR beta chain appears in the sequencing data of a study of T cell responses to AZD1222 COVID-19 vaccine. Looked up from germline, CDR1 is LNHDA and CDR2 is SQIVND (reference sequence). V dropped 0 bases and J dropped 7 bases, with 10 bases sitting between them. The CDR3 length is 14 residues. Profiled with immunoSEQ multiplex PCR; TCRdb holds only in-frame clones, not every one. The data show approximately 150,000 clones, about 90% seen once. The chain is built from TRBV19 and TRBJ1-5; D unresolved. This specimen consisted of peripheral blood, obtained 28 days after the second AZD1222 dose. This receptor was identified in an adult who received the AZD1222 COVID-19 vaccine. The chain's CDR3 is CASSIEGIGQPQHF. The CDR3 nucleotides read TGTGCCAGTAGTATAGAGGGAATTGGGCAGCCCCAGCATTTT.